This T cell receptor beta chain was identified during a study of T cells in Graves' hyperthyroidism and ophthalmopathy. Study outcomes and limitations: Most clonotypes expanded in the thyroid (above 0.001) were also present in blood.

From RNA transcripts, TCR beta CDR3 regions were amplified. An initial round of RT-PCR targeting the TCR CDR3 relied on the HTBI primer set. TCRdb analysed the multiplex PCR reads with MiXCR anew, one entry per CDR3 protein. This sample has roughly 640,000 distinct CDR3 sequences, with more than 15% found just once. Uncontrolled infection, other autoimmune disease, pregnancy or lactation disqualified patients from enrolment. Trimming pared 2 bases from V and 6 bases from J, leaving 14 bases between. Germline assignment: CDR1 LGHDT and CDR2 YNNKEL (reference sequence). This CDR3 comprises 14 residues. This clonotype has at least ten counts. What it binds is not known.

Sequencing was performed on blood. The chain joins TRBV3-1 to TRBJ2-7, with D possibly matching TRBD2 (5 bases). The source of this sequence is a woman aged 40 to 50 with Graves' ophthalmopathy. Written as DNA, the CDR3 is TGTGCCAGCAGCCAACTCGAGGGATGGCGCGAGCAGTACTTC. This codes for CASSQLEGWREQYF.